This TCR beta chain was profiled in a study of cytomegalovirus exposure and HLA in healthy donors. Study results and caveats: Later work associated 16,951 TCR beta sequences with HLA alleles at 0.05 false discovery rate. Further analysis was carried out later, and it showed several of the most significant clusters appearing linked to common viral pathogens. It was confirmed in vitro that a few of the CMV-associated chains were specific for CMV antigens. Associated with cytomegalovirus, according to the listing, were 150 to 200 TCR beta chains.

On this clone: What it binds is unknown.

The germline gives CDR1 MDHEN, CDR2 SYDVKM. CDR3 size: 14 residues. V was clipped by 6 bases and J by 10 bases; unmatched bases: 9. PCR used 60 Vbeta primers and 13 Jbeta primers. Clones were read by immunoSEQ multiplex PCR, and TCRdb kept only the in-frame ones, dropping some. The sample shows some 130,000 clones, around 80% of them seen only once. The receptor was derived from a man between 40 and 49 years old in good health and CMV-seropositive. Sequenced sample: PBMCs. The V call is TRBV28, the J call TRBJ1-6; 7 bases map to TRBD1. The CDR3 DNA reads TGTGCCAGCAGCTCCGACAGGGCGGGCTCACCCCTCCACTTT. Translated, it gives CASSSDRAGSPLHF.